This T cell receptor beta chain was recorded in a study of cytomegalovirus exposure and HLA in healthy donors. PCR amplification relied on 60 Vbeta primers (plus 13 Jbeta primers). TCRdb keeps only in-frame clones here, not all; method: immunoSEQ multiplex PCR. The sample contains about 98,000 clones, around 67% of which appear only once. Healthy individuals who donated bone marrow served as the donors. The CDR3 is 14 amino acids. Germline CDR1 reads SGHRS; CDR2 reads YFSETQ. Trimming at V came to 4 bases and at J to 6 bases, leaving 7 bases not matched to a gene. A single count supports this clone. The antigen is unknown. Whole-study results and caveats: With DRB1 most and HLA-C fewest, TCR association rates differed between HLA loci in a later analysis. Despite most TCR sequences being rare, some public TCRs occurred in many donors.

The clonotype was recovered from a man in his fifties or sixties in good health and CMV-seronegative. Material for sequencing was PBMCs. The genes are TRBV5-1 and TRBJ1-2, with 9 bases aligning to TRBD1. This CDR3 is CASSATGGADGYTF. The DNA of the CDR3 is TGCGCCAGCAGCGCGACAGGGGGGGCGGATGGCTACACCTTC. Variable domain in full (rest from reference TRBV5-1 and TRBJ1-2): KAGVTQTPRYLIKTRGQQVTLSCSPISGHRSVSWYQQTPGQGLQFLFEYFSETQRNKGNFPGRFSGRQFSNSRSEMNVSTLELGDSALYLCASSATGGADGYTFGSGTRLTVV.